This record looks at one TCR beta chain sequence and its context. Its antigen remains unknown. Points from the study as a whole: Tumor memory CD4+ T cell TCR gene usage was found to cluster with blood and lymph node memory CD4+ cells and with lymph node naive CD4+ cells.

This CDR3 is built from 13 residues. V lost 6 bases and J lost 4, with 12 bases in between. The TRBV12-4/TRBJ1-2 clonotypes were amplified using barcode primers with ligated adaptors. TCRdb reanalysed the multiplex PCR reads using MiXCR and keeps one entry per CDR3 protein. Of over 1,000 distinct CDR3 sequences listed, around a quarter are singletons. The source material was naive CD4+ T cells sorted from blood. The subset was: naive CD4+ T cells, CD4+CD45RA+CD25-. The chain couples TRBV12-3 or TRBV12-4 to TRBJ1-2; D gene unclear. This receptor was taken from a female donor with breast cancer. The CDR3 reads CASRGTGFYGYTF. Here the CDR3 DNA reads TGTGCCAGCAGAGGAACTGGTTTCTATGGCTACACCTTC.